This entry features one T cell receptor beta chain sequence. Its antigen is as yet unknown. This sample was included in a study of OX40 agonist ivuxolimab in advanced cancers. Findings of the study overall: CD4+ and CD8+ blood T cells expanded clonally by week 6 at 0.1 to 3.0 mg/kg.

TCRdb keeps only in-frame clones here, not all; method: immunoSEQ multiplex PCR. The sample has 55,000 to 70,000 clones, roughly 90% seen once. The TCR comes from an adult with an advanced solid tumor such as melanoma, head and neck, liver or kidney cancer. This sample comprised CD4+ or CD8+ T cells sorted from blood, obtained in a trial of the OX40 agonist ivuxolimab.

CDR3 residues: CASSQSAQINEKLFF. CDR3 in DNA: TGCGCCAGCAGCCAATCGGCACAGATTAATGAAAAACTGTTTTTT. The V call is TRBV4-1, the J call TRBJ1-4; D is unresolved. With 2 bases removed from V and 4 bases from J, the gap between germline ends came to 11 bases. The germline V gene has CDR1 MGHRA and CDR2 YSYEKL. This CDR3 spans 15 amino acids.